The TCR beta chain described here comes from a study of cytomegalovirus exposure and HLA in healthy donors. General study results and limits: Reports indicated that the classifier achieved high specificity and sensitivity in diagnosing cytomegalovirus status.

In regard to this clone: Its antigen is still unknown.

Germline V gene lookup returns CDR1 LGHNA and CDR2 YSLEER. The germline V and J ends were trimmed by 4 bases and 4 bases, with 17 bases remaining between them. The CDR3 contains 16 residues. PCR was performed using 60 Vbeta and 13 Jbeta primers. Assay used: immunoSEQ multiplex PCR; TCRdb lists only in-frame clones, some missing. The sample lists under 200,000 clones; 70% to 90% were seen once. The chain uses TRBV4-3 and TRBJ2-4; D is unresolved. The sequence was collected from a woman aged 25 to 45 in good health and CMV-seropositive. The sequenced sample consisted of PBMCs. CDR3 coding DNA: TGCGCCAGCAGCCCTGGTGGAGTGGCCATGAAAAACATTCAGTACTTC. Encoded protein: CASSPGGVAMKNIQYF.